This T cell receptor beta chain was obtained from a study of T cell repertoires in cytomegalovirus infection. Study at large: CMV infection together with matching HLA type was indicated by public TCR beta signatures.

This clonotype was counted many times. Its antigen is unidentified. Study-level findings and limits: CMV-specific TCR beta clonotypes restricted by HLA-C were the ones dominating the ex vivo response. Carriers of CMV plus the relevant HLA were identified by cumulative public TCR beta family frequency.

CDR3 size: 13 residues. Germline trimming cut 4 bases from V and 4 bases from J; bases unmatched to any gene: 6. From germline, CDR1 is DFQATT and CDR2 SNEGSKA (reference sequence). TCRdb processed the reads anew with MiXCR; each CDR3 protein has one entry. Of 200,000 to 250,000 distinct CDR3 sequences listed, over 20% are singletons. This clonotype was sampled from a human donor in good health (CMV status not recorded). Some clones in this sample may be carry-over from other donors' samples. The genes are TRBV20-1 and TRBJ1-2, with 7 bases identical to TRBD1. The sequencing sample was made of CD8+ T cells from PBMCs. Here the CDR3 reads CSAKTGWGYGYTF. The CDR3 nucleotides are TGCAGTGCTAAGACAGGGTGGGGCTATGGCTACACCTTC.